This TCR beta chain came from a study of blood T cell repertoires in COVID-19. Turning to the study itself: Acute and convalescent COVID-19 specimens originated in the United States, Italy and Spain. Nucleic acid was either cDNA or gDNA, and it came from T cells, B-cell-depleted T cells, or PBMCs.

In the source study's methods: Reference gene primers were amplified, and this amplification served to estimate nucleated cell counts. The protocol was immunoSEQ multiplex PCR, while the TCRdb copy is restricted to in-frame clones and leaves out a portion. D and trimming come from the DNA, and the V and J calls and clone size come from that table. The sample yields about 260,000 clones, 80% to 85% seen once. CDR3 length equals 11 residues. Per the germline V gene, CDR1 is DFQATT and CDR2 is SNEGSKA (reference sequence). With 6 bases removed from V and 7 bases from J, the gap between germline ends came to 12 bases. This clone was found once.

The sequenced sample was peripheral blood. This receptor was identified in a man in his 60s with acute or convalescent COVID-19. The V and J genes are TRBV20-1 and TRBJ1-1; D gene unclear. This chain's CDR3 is CSARPGFEAFF. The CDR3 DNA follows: TGCAGTGCAAGACCGGGATTTGAAGCTTTCTTT.